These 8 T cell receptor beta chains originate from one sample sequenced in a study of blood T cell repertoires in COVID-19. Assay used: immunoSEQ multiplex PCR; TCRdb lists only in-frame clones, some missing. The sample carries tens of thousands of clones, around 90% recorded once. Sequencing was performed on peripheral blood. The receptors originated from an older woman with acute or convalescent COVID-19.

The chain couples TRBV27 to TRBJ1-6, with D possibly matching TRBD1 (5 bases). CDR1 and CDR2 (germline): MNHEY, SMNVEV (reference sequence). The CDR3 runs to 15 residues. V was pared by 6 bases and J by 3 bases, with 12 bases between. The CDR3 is CASSSTGVYNSPLHF. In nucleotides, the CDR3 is TGTGCCAGCAGCTCCACAGGAGTCTATAATTCACCCCTCCACTTT.

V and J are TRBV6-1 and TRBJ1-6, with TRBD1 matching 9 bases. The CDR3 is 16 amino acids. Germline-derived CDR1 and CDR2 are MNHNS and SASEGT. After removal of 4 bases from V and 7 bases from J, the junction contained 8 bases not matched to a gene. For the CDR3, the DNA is TGTGCCAGCAGTGGACCCGGGACAGGGATGAATTCACCCCTCCACTTT. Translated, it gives CASSGPGTGMNSPLHF.

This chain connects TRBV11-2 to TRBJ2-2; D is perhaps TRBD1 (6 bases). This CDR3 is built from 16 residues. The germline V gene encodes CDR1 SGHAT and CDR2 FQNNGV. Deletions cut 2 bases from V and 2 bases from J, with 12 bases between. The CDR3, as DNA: TGTGCCAGCAGCTTAATCGCAGGGGCAAACACCGGGGAGCTGTTTTTT. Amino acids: CASSLIAGANTGELFF.

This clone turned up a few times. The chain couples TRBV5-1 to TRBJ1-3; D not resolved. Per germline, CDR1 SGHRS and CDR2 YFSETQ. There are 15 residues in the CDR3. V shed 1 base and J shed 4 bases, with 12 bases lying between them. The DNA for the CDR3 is TGCGCCAGCAGCTTGTACGGGGATCTCGGAAACACCATATATTTT. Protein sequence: CASSLYGDLGNTIYF.

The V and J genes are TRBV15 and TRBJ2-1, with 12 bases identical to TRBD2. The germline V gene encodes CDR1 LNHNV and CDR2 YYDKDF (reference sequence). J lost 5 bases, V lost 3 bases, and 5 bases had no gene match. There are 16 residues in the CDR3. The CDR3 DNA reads TGTGCCACCAGCAGGGAACTAGCGGGAGGCGACAATGAGCAGTTCTTC. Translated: CATSRELAGGDNEQFF.

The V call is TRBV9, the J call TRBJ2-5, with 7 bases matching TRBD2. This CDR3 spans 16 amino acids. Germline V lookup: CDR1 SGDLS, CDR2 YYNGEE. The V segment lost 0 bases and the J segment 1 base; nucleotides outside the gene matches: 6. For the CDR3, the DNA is TGTGCCAGCAGCGTAGCTACGGGGAGGGGCCAAGAGACCCAGTACTTC. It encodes CASSVATGRGQETQYF.

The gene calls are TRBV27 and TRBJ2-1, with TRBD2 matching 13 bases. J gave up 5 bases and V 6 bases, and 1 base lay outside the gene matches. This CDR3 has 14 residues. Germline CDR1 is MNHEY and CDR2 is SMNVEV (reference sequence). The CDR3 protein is CASRTSGGNNEQFF. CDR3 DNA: TGTGCCAGCAGGACTAGCGGGGGGAACAATGAGCAGTTCTTC.

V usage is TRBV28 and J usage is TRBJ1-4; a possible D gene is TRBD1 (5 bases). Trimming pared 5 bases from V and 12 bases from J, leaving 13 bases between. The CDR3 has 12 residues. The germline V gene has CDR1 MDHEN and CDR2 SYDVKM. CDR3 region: CASSEKGKELFF. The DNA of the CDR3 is TGTGCCAGCAGTGAAAAGGGGAAGGAACTGTTTTTT. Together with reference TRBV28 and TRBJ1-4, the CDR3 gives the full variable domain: DVKVTQSSRYLVKRTGEKVFLECVQDMDHENMFWYRQDPGLGLRLIYFSYDVKMKEKGDIPEGYSVSREKKERFSLILESASTNQTSMYLCASSEKGKELFFGSGTQLSVL.